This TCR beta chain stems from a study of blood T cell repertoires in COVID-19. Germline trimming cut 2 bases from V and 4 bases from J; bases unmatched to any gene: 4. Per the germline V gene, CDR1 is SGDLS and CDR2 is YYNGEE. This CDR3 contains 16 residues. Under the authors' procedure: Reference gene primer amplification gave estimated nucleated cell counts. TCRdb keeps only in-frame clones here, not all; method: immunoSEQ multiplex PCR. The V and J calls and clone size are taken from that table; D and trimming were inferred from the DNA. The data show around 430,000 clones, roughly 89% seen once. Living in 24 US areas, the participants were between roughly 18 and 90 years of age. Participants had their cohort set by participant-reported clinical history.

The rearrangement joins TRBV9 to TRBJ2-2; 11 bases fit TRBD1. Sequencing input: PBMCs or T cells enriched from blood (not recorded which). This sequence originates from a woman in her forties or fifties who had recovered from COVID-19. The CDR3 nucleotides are TGTGCCAGCAGCGTTCCCGGGACAGGGGGCACCGGGGAGCTGTTTTTT. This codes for CASSVPGTGGTGELFF.